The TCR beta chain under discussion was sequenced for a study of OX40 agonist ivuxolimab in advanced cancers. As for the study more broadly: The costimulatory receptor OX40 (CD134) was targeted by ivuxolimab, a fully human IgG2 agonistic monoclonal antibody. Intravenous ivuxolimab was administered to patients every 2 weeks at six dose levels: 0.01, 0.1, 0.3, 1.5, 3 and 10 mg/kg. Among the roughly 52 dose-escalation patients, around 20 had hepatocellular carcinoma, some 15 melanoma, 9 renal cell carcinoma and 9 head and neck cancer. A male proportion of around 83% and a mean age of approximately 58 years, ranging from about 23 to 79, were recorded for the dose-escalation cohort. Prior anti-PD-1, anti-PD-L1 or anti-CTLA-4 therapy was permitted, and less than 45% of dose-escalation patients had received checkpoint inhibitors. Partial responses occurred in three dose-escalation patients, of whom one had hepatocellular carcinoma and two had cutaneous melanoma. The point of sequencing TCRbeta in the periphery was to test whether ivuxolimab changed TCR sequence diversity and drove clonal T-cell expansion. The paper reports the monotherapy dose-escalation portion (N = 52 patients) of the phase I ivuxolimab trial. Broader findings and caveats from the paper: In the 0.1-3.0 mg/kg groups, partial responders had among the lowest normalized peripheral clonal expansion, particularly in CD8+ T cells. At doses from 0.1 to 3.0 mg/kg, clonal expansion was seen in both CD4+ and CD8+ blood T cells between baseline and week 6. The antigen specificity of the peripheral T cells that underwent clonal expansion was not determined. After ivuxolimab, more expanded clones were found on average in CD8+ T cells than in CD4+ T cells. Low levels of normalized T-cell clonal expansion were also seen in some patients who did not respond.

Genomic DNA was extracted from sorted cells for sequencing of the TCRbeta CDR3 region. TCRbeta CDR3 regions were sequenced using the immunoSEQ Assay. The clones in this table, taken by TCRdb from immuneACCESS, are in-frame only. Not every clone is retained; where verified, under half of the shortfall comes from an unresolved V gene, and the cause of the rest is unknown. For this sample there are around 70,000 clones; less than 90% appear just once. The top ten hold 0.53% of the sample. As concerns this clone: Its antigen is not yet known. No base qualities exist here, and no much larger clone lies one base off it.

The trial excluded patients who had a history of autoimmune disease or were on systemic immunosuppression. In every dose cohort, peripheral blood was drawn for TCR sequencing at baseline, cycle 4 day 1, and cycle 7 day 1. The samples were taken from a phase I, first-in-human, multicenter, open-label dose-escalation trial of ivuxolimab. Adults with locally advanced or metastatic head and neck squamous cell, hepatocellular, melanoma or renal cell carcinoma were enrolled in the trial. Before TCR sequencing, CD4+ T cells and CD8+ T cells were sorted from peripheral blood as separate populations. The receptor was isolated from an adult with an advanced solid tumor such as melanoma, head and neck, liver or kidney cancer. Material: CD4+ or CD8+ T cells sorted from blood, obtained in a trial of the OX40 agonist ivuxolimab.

The sequenced DNA is TGTGCCAGCAGCGTAGAGACAGGGGGGACCTATGGCTACACCTTC. Translated, it gives CASSVETGGTYGYTF. The chain uses TRBV9 and TRBJ1-2, with 9 junctional bases fitting TRBD1. The germline V gene sets CDR1 to SGDLS and CDR2 to YYNGEE. The CDR3 measures 15 amino acids from cysteine to phenylalanine. The only DNA kept is the CDR3, 45 bases in frame from the first base. Here V drops 0 bases and J drops 4 bases, and the junction holds 4 bases not matched to any gene.